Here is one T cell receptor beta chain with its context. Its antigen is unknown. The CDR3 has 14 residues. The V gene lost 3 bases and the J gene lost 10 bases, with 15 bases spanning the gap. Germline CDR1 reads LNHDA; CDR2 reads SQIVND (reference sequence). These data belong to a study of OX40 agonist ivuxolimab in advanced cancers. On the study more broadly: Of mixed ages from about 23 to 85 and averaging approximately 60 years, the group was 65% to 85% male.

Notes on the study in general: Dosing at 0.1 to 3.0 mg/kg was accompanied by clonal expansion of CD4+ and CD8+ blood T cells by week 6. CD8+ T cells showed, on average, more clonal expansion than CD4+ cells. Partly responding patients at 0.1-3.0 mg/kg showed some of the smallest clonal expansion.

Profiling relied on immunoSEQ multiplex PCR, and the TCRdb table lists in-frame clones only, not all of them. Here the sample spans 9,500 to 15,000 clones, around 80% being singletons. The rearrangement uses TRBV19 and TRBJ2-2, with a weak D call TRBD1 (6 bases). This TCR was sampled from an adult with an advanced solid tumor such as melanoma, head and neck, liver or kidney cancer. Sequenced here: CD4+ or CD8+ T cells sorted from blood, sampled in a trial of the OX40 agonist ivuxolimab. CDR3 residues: CASSIEGDVKELFF. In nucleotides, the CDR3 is TGTGCCAGTAGTATCGAGGGGGATGTGAAGGAGCTGTTTTTT.